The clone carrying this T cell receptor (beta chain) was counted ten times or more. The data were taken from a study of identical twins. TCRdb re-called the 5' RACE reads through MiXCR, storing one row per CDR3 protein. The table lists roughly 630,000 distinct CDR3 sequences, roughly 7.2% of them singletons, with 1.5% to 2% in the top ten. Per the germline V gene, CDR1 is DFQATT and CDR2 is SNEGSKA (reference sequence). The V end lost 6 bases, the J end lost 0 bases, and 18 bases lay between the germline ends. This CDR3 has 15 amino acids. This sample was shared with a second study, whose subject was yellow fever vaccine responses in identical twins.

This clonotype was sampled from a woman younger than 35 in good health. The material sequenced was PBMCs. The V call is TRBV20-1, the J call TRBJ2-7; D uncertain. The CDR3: CSASPKGLSSYEQYF. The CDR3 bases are TGCAGTGCCTCCCCGAAGGGCCTTAGCTCCTACGAGCAGTACTTC.